The 2 T cell receptor beta chains below come from one sample, sequenced in a study of cytomegalovirus exposure and HLA in healthy donors. PCR used 60 Vbeta primers and 13 Jbeta primers. Some clones are missing from TCRdb's copy, which holds only in-frame ones; the method was immunoSEQ multiplex PCR. This sample has about 180,000 clones, with more than 60% found just once. Material: PBMCs. The receptors derive from a woman under 40 in good health and CMV-seropositive.

The chain links TRBV7-2 to TRBJ2-7; perhaps TRBD2 as D (6 bases). Germline CDR1 and CDR2: SGHTA and FQGNSA. The germline V and J ends were trimmed by 5 bases and 0 bases, with 17 bases remaining between them. The CDR3 is 16 residues long. The CDR3 loop is CASSPSPLATSYEQYF. CDR3 nucleotides: TGTGCCAGCAGCCCAAGCCCACTAGCCACCTCCTACGAGCAGTACTTC.

The chain uses TRBV30 and TRBJ2-6, with 10 nucleotides matching TRBD1. The CDR3 sequence is 17 residues long. Germline lookup yields CDR1 GTSNPN and CDR2 SVGIG (reference sequence). V was pared by 1 base and J by 3 bases, with 6 bases of the junction left unmatched. DNA for the CDR3: TGTGCCTGGAGTGACGGGACAGGGGAGTATGGGGCCAACGTCCTGACTTTC. Protein: CAWSDGTGEYGANVLTF.